Below are 3 T cell receptor beta chains sequenced from a single sample in a study of cytomegalovirus exposure and HLA in healthy donors. PCR was performed using 60 Vbeta and 13 Jbeta primers. TCRdb's table, derived via immunoSEQ multiplex PCR, lists solely in-frame clones and lacks some. The sample contains about 110,000 clones, around four fifths of which appear only once. Sequencing was performed on PBMCs. All receptors derive from a woman aged 50 to 60 in good health and CMV-seropositive.

The CDR3 sequence is CASSLAASSGSSYEQYF. The CDR3 DNA reads as TGTGCCAGCAGCTTAGCGGCCTCTAGCGGGAGTTCCTACGAGCAGTACTTC. This sequence joins TRBV7-9 and TRBJ2-7, with 10 bases lining up with TRBD2. The CDR3 loop spans 17 amino acids. Germline assignment: CDR1 SEHNR and CDR2 FQNEAQ (reference sequence). V shed 0 bases, J shed 1 base, and the junction held 6 bases outside the gene matches. The full variable domain, with the rest looked up from reference TRBV7-9 and TRBJ2-7, is DTGVSQNPRHKITKRGQNVTFRCDPISEHNRLYWYRQTLGQGPEFLTYFQNEAQLEKSRLLSDRFSAERPKGSFSTLEIQRTEQGDSAMYLCASSLAASSGSSYEQYFGPGTRLTVT.

This clone came up a few times. The DNA for the CDR3 is TGCGCCAGCAGCTTGAGCAGGACAACCTATGGCTACACCTTC. Translated, it gives CASSLSRTTYGYTF. The rearrangement uses TRBV5-1 and TRBJ1-2; TRBD1 is a possible D gene (5 bases). Between the trimmed V and J ends, which lost 1 base and 4 bases, there was a span of 11 bases. Germline CDR1 and CDR2: SGHRS and YFSETQ. The CDR3 loop spans 14 amino acids.

V and J are TRBV6-5 and TRBJ1-1; no definite D call. The V end lost 5 bases, the J end lost 1 base, and 8 bases lay between the germline ends. The CDR3 contains 13 residues. CDR1 is MNHEY, CDR2 SVGAGI, per germline. CDR3 region: CASSPIENTEAFF. CDR3 sequence (DNA): TGTGCCAGCAGTCCGATAGAGAACACTGAAGCTTTCTTT.